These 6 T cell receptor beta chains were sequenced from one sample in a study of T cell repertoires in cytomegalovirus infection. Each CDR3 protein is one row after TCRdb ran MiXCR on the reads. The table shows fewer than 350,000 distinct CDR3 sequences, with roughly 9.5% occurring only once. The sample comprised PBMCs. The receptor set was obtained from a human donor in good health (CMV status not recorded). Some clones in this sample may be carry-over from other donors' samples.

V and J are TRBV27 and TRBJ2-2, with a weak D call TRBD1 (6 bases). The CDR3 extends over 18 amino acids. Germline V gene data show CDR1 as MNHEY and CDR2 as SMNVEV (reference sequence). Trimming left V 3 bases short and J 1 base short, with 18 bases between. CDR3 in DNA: TGTGCCAGCAGTTTCGACCAGAGTGACAGGTGGAACACCGGGGAGCTGTTTTTT. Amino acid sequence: CASSFDQSDRWNTGELFF.

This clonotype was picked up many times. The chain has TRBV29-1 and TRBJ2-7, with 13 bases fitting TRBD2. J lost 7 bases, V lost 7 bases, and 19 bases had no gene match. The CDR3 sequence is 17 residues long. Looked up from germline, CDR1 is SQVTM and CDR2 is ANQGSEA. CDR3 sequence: CSAVRTSGSPSRGEQYF. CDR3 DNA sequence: TGCAGCGCCGTTAGGACTAGCGGGAGCCCTTCCCGTGGTGAGCAGTACTTC.

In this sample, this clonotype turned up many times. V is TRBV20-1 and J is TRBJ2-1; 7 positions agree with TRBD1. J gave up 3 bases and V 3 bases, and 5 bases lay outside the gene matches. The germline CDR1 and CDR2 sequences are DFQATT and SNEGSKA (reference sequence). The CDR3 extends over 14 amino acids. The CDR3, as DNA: TGCAGTGCTAGTCTAGGGGGCTTCTACAATGAGCAGTTCTTC. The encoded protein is CSASLGGFYNEQFF.

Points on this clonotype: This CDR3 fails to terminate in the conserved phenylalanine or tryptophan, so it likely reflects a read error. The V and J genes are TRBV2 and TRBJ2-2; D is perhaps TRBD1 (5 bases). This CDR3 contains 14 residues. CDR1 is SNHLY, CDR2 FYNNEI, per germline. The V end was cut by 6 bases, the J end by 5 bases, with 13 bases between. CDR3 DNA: TGTGCCAGCAGGATGACAGAGCGAACCGGGGAGCTGTTTCTT. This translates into CASRMTERTGELFL.

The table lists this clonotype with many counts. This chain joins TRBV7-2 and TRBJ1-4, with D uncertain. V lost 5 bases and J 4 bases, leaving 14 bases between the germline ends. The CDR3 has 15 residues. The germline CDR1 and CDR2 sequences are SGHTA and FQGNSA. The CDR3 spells CASSPWTGSNEKLFF. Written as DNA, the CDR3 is TGTGCCAGCAGCCCCTGGACGGGGAGTAATGAAAAACTGTTTTTT. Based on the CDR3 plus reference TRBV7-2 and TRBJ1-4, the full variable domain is GAGVSQSPSNKVTEKGKDVELRCDPISGHTALYWYRQSLGQGLEFLIYFQGNSAPDKSGLPSDRFSAERTGGSVSTLTIQRTQQEDSAVYLCASSPWTGSNEKLFFGSGTQLSVL.

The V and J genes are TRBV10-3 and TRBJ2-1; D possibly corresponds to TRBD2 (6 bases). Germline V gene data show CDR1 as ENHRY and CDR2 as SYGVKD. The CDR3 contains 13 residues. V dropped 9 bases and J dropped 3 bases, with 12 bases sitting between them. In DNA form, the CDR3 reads TGTGCCATTAGAGGGACTGACTACAATGAGCAGTTCTTC. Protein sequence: CAIRGTDYNEQFF.